What follows are 8 T cell receptor beta chains derived from one specimen sequenced in a study of T cell repertoires in aging, cancer and after chemotherapy. The template was genomic DNA from peripheral blood, not RNA. TRB rearrangements spanning V, D and J were amplified using mixed TRB-A/B primers. A single record per CDR3 protein comes from TCRdb applying MiXCR to the multiplex PCR reads. Among 9,900 or so distinct CDR3 sequences listed, approximately 26% were seen once. The sample comprised blood. All receptors derive from a human donor in good health.

This clonotype appeared a few times. The rearrangement uses TRBV28 and TRBJ1-5, with a tentative D call TRBD1 (5 bases). Germline CDR1 MDHEN, CDR2 SYDVKM. The V gene lost 3 bases and the J gene lost 1 base, with 10 bases spanning the gap. The CDR3 runs to 15 residues. For the CDR3, the DNA is TGTGCCAGCAGTTTTGACAGAACCAGCAATCAGCCCCAGCATTTT. Translating it yields CASSFDRTSNQPQHF. The full variable domain, rest sourced from reference TRBV28 and TRBJ1-5, is DVKVTQSSRYLVKRTGEKVFLECVQDMDHENMFWYRQDPGLGLRLIYFSYDVKMKEKGDIPEGYSVSREKKERFSLILESASTNQTSMYLCASSFDRTSNQPQHFGDGTRLSIL.

V usage is TRBV25-1 and J usage is TRBJ2-1; 11 nucleotides match TRBD2. The CDR3 spans 17 residues. The V gene end was trimmed by 6 bases and the J gene end by 1 base; junction bases not matched to a gene: 8. Germline CDR1 and CDR2: MGHDK and SYGVNS. CDR3 DNA: TGTGCCAGCAGAACCGGGACTAGCGGCTTGTCCTACAATGAGCAGTTCTTC. Translating it yields CASRTGTSGLSYNEQFF.

This clonotype was counted between two and nine times. The chain combines TRBV20-1 with TRBJ1-4; no firm D call. The CDR3 length is 15 residues. The germline V and J ends were trimmed by 3 bases and 0 bases, with 11 bases remaining between them. Germline lookup yields CDR1 DFQATT and CDR2 SNEGSKA (reference sequence). The CDR3 loop is CSASAGFATNEKLFF. The CDR3 coding sequence is TGCAGTGCTAGTGCCGGGTTTGCAACTAATGAAAAACTGTTTTTT.

The chain carries TRBV5-8 and TRBJ2-7, with D maybe TRBD1 (6 bases). CDR1 is SGHTS, CDR2 YDEGEE, per germline. This CDR3 spans 13 amino acids. The V gene lost 0 bases and the J gene lost 7 bases, with 11 bases spanning the gap. The CDR3 region has the DNA TGTGCCAGCAGCTTGGACTGGGGGCGGGAGCAGTACTTC. Translating gives CASSLDWGREQYF.

This clonotype was detected only a few times. The genes are TRBV4-1 and TRBJ1-2; weak D call: TRBD1 (6 bases). CDR3 length equals 16 residues. Per germline, CDR1 MGHRA and CDR2 YSYEKL. Trimming stripped 2 bases from V and 6 bases from J, with 19 bases between. CDR3 protein: CASSQPLGAGTDGYTF. CDR3 in DNA: TGCGCCAGCAGCCAACCACTGGGGGCAGGGACGGATGGCTACACCTTC.

CDR3 nucleotides: TGTGCCAGCAGCCCCGCCCCCGAGGGAGCTATTTACGAGCAGTACTTC. Protein product: CASSPAPEGAIYEQYF. This chain uses TRBV5-4 with TRBJ2-7; tentative D call: TRBD2 (5 bases). V dropped 4 bases and J dropped 4 bases, with 21 bases sitting between them. From germline, CDR1 is SGHNT and CDR2 YYREEE (reference sequence). The CDR3 is 16 residues long.

On this clonotype: A single base separates this from a much larger clone, so it may be a read error. This chain links TRBV19 with TRBJ2-5; D gene uncertain. There are 15 residues in the CDR3. Germline V gives CDR1 LNHDA, CDR2 SQIVND (reference sequence). With 4 bases removed from V and 5 bases from J, the gap between germline ends came to 17 bases. The CDR3 region has the DNA TGTGCCAGTAGTACAGGCTTCGGGCAGAGTGAGACCCAGTACTTC. Protein: CASSTGFGQSETQYF.

The sample holds a few counts of this clonotype. CDR3 amino acids: CSARKVHFDSNQPQHF. The CDR3 region has the DNA TGCAGTGCTAGAAAAGTGCATTTCGATAGCAATCAGCCCCAGCATTTT. This sequence joins TRBV20-1 and TRBJ1-5; no clear D. Trimming took 2 bases from V and 0 from J, leaving 14 bases between them. There are 16 residues in the CDR3. Germline assignment: CDR1 DFQATT and CDR2 SNEGSKA (reference sequence).